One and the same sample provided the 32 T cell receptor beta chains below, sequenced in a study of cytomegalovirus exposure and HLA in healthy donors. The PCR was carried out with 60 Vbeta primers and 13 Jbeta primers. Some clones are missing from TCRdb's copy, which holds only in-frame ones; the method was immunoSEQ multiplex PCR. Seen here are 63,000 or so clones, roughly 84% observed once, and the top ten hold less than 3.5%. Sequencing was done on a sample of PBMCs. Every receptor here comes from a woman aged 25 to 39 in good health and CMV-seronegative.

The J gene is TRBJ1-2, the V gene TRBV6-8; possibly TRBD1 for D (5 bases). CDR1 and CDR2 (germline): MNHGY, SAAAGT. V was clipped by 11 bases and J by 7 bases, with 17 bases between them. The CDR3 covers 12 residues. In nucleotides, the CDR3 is TGTGCCGACGAGTTTGGCAGGGCTGGCTACACCTTC. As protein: CADEFGRAGYTF.

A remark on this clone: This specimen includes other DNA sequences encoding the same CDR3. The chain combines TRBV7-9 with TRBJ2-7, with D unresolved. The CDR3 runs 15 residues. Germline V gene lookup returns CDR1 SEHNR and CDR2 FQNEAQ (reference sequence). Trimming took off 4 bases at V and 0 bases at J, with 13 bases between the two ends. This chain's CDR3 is CASSSATSVSYEQYF. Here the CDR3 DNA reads TGTGCCAGCAGCTCCGCGACCAGCGTCTCCTACGAGCAGTACTTC.

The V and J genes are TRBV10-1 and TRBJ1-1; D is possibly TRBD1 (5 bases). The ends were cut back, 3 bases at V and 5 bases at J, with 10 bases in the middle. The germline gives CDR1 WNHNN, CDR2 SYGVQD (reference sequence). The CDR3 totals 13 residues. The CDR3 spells CASSENRWTEAFF. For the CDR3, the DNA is TGCGCCAGCAGTGAAAACAGGTGGACTGAAGCTTTCTTT.

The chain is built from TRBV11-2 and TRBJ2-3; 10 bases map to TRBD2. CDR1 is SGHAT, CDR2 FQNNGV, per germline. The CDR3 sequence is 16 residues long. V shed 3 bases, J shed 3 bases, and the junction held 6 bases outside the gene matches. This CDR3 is CASSLFIAGGTDTQYF. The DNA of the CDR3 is TGTGCCAGCAGCTTGTTCATAGCGGGAGGTACAGATACGCAGTATTTT.

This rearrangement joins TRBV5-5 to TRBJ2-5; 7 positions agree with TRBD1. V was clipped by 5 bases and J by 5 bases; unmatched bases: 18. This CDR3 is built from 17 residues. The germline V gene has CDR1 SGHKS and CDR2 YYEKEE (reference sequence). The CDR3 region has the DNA TGTGCCAGCAGTACTGGGACAGTCTGGGGTAACAGGGAGACCCAGTACTTC. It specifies CASSTGTVWGNRETQYF. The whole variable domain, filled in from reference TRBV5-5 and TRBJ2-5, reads DAGVTQSPTHLIKTRGQQVTLRCSPISGHKSVSWYQQVLGQGPQFIFQYYEKEERGRGNFPDRFSARQFPNYSSELNVNALLLGDSALYLCASSTGTVWGNRETQYFGPGTRLLVL.

CDR3 sequence: CASSSLSGGKDTQYF. As DNA, the CDR3 is TGTGCCAGCAGCTCTTTGAGCGGGGGGAAAGATACGCAGTATTTT. This rearrangement joins TRBV11-2 to TRBJ2-3, with TRBD2 matching 9 bases. The CDR3 contains 15 residues. J was trimmed by 5 bases and V by 4 bases; bases with no gene match: 7. Germline lookup yields CDR1 SGHAT and CDR2 FQNNGV.

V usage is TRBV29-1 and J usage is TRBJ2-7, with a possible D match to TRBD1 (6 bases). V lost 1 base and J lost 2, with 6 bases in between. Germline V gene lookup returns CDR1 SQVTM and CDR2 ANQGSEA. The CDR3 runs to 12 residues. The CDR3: CSVEGTAYEQYF. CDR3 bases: TGCAGCGTTGAAGGGACAGCCTACGAGCAGTACTTC.

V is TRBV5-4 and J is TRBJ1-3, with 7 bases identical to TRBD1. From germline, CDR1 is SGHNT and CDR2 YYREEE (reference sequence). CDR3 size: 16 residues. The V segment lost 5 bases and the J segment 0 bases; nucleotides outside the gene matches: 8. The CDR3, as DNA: TGTGCCAGCAGTTCGAGACAGGGACACTCTGGAAACACCATATATTTT. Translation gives CASSSRQGHSGNTIYF.

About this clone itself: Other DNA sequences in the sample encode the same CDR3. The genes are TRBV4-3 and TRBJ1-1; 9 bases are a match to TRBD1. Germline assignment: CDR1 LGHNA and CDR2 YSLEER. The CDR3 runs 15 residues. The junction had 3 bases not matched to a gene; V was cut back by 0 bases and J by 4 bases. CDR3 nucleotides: TGCGCCAGCAGCCAAGACTTGGGACAGGGCACTGAAGCTTTCTTT. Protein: CASSQDLGQGTEAFF.

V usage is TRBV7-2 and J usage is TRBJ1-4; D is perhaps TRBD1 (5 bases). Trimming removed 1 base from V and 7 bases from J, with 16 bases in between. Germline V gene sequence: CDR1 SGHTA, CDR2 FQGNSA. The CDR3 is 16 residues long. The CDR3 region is CASSLGGRGMIEKLFF. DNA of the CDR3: TGTGCCAGCAGCTTAGGGGGTAGGGGCATGATTGAAAAACTGTTTTTT.

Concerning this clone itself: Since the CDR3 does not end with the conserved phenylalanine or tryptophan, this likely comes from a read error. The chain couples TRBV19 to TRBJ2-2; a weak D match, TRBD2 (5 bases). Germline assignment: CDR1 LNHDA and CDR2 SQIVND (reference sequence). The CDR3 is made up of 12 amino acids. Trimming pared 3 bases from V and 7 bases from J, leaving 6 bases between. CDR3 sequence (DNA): TGTGCCAGTAGTATGGAGGTCGGGGAGCTGTTTCTT. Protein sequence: CASSMEVGELFL.

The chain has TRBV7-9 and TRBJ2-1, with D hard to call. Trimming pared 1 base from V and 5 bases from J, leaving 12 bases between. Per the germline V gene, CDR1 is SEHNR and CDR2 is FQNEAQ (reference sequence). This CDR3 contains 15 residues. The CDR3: CASSLVWSNNNEQFF. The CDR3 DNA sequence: TGTGCCAGCAGCTTAGTTTGGAGTAACAACAATGAGCAGTTCTTC.

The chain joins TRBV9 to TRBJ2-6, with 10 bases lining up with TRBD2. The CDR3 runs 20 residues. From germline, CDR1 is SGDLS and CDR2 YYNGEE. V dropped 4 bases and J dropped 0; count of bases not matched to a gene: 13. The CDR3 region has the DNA TGTGCCAGCAGCCCAAGCGGGGGGGTTCTAACTCTCTCTGGGGCCAACGTCCTGACTTTC. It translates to CASSPSGGVLTLSGANVLTF.

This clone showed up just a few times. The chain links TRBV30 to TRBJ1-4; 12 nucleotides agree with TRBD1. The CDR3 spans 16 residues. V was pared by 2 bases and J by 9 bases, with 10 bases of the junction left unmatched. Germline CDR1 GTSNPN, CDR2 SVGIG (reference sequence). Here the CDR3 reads CAWSPYMGQGAQKLFF. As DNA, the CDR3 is TGTGCCTGGAGTCCGTACATGGGACAGGGGGCACAAAAACTGTTTTTT.

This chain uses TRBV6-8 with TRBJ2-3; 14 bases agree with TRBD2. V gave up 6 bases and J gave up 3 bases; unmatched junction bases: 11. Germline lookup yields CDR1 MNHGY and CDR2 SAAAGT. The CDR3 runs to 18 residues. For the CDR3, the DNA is TGTGCCAGCAGGCGACGACTAGCGGGAGGGCCTGGAACAGATACGCAGTATTTT. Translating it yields CASRRRLAGGPGTDTQYF.

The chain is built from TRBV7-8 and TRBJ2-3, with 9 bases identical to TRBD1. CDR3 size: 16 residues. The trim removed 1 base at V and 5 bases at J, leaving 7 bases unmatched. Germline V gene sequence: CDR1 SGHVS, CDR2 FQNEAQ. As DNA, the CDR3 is TGTGCCAGCAGCTTAGAGGGACAGGGAAATCTAGATACGCAGTATTTT. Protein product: CASSLEGQGNLDTQYF.

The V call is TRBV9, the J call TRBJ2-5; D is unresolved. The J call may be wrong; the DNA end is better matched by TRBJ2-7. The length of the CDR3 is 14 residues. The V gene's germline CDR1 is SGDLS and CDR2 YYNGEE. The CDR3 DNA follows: TGTGCCAGCAGTCCCGTGAGCACCTCCTACGAGCAGTACTTC. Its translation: CASSPVSTSYEQYF.

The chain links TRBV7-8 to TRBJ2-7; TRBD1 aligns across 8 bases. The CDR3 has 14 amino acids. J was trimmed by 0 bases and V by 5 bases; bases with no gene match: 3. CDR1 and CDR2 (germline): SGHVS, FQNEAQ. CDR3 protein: CASSGQGSSYEQYF. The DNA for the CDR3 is TGTGCCAGCAGCGGACAGGGCTCCTCCTACGAGCAGTACTTC. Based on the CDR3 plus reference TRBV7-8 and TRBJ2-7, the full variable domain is GAGVSQSPRYKVAKRGQDVALRCDPISGHVSLFWYQQALGQGPEFLTYFQNEAQLDKSGLPSDRFFAERPEGSVSTLKIQRTQQEDSAVYLCASSGQGSSYEQYFGPGTRLTVT.

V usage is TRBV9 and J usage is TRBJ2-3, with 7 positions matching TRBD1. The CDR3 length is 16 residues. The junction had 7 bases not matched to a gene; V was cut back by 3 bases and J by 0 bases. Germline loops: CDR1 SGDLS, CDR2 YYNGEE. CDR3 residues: CASSAWDRTSTDTQYF. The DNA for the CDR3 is TGTGCCAGCAGCGCCTGGGACAGAACTAGCACAGATACGCAGTATTTT.

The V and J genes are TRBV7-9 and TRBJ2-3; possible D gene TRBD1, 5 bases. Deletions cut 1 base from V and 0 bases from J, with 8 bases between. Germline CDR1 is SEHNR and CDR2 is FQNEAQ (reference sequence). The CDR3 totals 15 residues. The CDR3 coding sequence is TGTGCCAGCAGCTTAGATGGGGCCAGCACAGATACGCAGTATTTT. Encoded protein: CASSLDGASTDTQYF.

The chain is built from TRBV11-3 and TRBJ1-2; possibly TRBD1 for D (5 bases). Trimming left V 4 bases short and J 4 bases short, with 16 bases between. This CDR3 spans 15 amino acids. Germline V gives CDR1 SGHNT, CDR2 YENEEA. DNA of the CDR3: TGTGCCAGCAGCTGGGGTCGGGGGGGAGCCTATGGCTACACCTTC. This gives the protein CASSWGRGGAYGYTF.

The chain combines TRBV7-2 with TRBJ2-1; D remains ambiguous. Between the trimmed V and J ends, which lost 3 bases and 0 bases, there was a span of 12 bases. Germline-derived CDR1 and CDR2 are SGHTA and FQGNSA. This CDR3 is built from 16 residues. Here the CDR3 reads CASSLVRSSSYNEQFF. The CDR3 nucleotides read TGTGCCAGCAGCTTGGTCAGGTCGAGCTCCTACAATGAGCAGTTCTTC.

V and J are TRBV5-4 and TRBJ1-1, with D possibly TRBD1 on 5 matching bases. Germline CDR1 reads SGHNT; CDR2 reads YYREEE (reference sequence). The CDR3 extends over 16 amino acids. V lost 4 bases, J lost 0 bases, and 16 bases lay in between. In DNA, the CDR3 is TGTGCCAGCAGCCGGACCGATCTGACAGTGAACACTGAAGCTTTCTTT. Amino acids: CASSRTDLTVNTEAFF.

The CDR3 is CASSLTAEGYEQYF. CDR3 bases: TGCGCCAGCAGCCTAACGGCCGAGGGCTACGAGCAGTACTTC. The chain couples TRBV5-1 to TRBJ2-7; perhaps TRBD2 as D (5 bases). Germline assignment: CDR1 SGHRS and CDR2 YFSETQ. V lost 4 bases to trimming and J lost 3 bases, with 14 bases between them. The CDR3 covers 14 residues.

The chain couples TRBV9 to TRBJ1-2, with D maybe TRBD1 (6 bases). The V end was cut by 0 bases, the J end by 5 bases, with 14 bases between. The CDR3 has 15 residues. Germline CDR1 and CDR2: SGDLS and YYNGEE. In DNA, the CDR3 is TGTGCCAGCAGCGTAGGCGACAGGTTGGGGTATGGCTACACCTTC. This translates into CASSVGDRLGYGYTF.

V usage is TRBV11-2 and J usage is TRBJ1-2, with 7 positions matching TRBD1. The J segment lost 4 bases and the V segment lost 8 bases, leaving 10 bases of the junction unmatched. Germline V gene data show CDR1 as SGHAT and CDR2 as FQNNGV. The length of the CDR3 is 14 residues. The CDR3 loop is CASGPGTVSYGYTF. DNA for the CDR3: TGTGCCAGCGGTCCCGGGACAGTCTCCTATGGCTACACCTTC. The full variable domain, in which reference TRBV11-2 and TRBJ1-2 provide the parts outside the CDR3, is EAGVAQSPRYKIIEKRQSVAFWCNPISGHATLYWYQQILGQGPKLLIQFQNNGVVDDSQLPKDRFSAERLKGVDSTLKIQPAKLEDSAVYLCASGPGTVSYGYTFGSGTRLTVV.

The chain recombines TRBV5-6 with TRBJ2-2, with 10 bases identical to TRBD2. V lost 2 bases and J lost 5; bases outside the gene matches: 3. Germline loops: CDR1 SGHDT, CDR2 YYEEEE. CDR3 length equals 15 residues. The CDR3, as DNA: TGTGCCAGCAGCTTTGGACTAGCGGCTACCGGGGAGCTGTTTTTT. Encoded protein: CASSFGLAATGELFF.

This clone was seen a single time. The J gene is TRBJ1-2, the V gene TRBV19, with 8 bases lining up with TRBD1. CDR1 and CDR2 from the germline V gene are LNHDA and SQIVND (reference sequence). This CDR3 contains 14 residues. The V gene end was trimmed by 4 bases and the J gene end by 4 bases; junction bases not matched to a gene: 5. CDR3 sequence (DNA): TGTGCCAGTAGTACAGGGGGCGATATCTATGGCTACACCTTC. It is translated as CASSTGGDIYGYTF. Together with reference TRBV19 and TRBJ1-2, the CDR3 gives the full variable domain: DGGITQSPKYLFRKEGQNVTLSCEQNLNHDAMYWYRQDPGQGLRLIYYSQIVNDFQKGDIAEGYSVSREKKESFPLTVTSAQKNPTAFYLCASSTGGDIYGYTFGSGTRLTVV.

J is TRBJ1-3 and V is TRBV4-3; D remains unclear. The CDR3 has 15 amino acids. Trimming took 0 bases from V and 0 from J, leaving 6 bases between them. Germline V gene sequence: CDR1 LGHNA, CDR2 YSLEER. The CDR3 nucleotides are TGCGCCAGCAGCCAAGATATGAGCTCTGGAAACACCATATATTTT. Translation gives CASSQDMSSGNTIYF.

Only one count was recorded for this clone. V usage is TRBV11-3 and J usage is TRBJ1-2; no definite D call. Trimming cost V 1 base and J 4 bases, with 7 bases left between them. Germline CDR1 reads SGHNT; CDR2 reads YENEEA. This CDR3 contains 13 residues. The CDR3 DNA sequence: TGTGCCAGCAGCTTAGGACCAGGCTATGGCTACACCTTC. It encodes CASSLGPGYGYTF.

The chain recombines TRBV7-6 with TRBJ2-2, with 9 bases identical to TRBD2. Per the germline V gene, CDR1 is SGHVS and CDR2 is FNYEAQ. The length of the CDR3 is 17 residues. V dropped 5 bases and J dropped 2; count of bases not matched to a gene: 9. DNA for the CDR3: TGTGCCAGCAGCCTGAGTAGCGGGAGCATTAACACCGGGGAGCTGTTTTTT. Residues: CASSLSSGSINTGELFF.

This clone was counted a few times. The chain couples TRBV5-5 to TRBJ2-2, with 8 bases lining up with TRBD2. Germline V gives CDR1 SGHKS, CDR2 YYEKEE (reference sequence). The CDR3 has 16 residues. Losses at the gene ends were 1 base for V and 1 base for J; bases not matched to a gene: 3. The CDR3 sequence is CASSLRLAGNTGELFF. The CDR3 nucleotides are TGTGCCAGCAGCTTGCGGCTAGCGGGGAACACCGGGGAGCTGTTTTTT.